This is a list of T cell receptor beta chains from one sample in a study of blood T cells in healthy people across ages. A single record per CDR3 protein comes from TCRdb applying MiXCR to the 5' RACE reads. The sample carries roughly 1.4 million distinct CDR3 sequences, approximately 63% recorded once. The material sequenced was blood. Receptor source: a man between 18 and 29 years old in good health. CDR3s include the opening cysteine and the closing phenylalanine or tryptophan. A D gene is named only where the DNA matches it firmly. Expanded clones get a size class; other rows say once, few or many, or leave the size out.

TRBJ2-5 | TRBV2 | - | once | TGTGCCAGCAGTGAATGGCCTAGCGCTGGAGAGACCCAGTACTTC | CASSEWPSAGETQYF
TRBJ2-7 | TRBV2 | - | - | TGTTTCAGCAGTTTCTACGAGCAGTACTTC | CFSSFYEQYF
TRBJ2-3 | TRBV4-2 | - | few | TGTGCCAGCAGCCAAGAGACCGAACGAACAGATACGCAGTATTTT | CASSQETERTDTQYF
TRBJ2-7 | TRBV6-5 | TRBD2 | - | TGTGCCAGCAGTTACGGGCCGATGGGACTAGCGGGAGGCGAGCAGTACTTC | CASSYGPMGLAGGEQYF
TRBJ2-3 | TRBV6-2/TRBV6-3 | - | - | TGTGCCAGCAGTTTGATTCATCAGGGGCCAGATACGCAGTATTTT | CASSLIHQGPDTQYF
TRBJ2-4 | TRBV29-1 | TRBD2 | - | TGCAGCGTTGGGGGGGGGGTTCTGAACATTCAGTACTTC | CSVGGGVLNIQYF
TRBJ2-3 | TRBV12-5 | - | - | TGTGCTAGTATGGCTTCGGGCACAGATACGCAGTATTTT | CASMASGTDTQYF
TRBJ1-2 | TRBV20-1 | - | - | TGCAGTGCTAAACCGGTCGAAACCCCCCCCTATGGCTACACCTTC | CSAKPVETPPYGYTF
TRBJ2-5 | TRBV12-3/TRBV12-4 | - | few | TGTGCCAGCAGTTTCTCCCCACCTCAAGAGACCCAGTACTTC | CASSFSPPQETQYF
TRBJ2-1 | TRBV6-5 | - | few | TGTGCCAGCAGGTTGAGCGGGTCCTACAATGAGCAGTTCTTC | CASRLSGSYNEQFF
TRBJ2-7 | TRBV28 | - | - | TGTGCCAGCAGTACCGGACCGCACTACGAGCAGTACTTC | CASSTGPHYEQYF
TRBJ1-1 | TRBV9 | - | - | TGTGCCAGCAGCGTATCGGAGGACACTGAAGCTTTCTTT | CASSVSEDTEAFF
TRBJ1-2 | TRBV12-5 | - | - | TGTGCTAGTGGTTCCGGCGGGCCTAGTACCTATGGCTACACCTTC | CASGSGGPSTYGYTF
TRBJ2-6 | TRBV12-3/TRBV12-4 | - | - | TGTGCCAGCAGTTTGACGGTCGTGACTGGGGCCAACGTCCTGACTTTC | CASSLTVVTGANVLTF
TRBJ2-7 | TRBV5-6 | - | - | TGTGCCAGCAGCAGCCTCAGGTGGAGCTCCTACGAGCAGTACTTC | CASSSLRWSSYEQYF
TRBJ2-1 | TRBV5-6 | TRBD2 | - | TGTGCCAGCAGTTCAGTGGGGACTAGCGTTAATGAGCAGTTCTTC | CASSSVGTSVNEQFF
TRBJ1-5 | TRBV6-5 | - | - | TGTGCCAGCAGACCAACCTTGACCTTCCAGCCCCAGCATTTT | CASRPTLTFQPQHF
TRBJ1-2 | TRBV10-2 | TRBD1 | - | TGCGCCAGCAGTGAGGACAGGGTCTCTGGCTACACCTTC | CASSEDRVSGYTF
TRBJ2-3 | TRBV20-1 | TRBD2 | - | TGCAGTGCTAGCCCCAAACTAGCGGGTGAGGCAGATACGCAGTATTTT | CSASPKLAGEADTQYF
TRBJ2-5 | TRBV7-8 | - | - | TGTGCCAGCAGCTTAAAGCCCCAAGGAGAGCAGTACTTC | CASSLKPQGEQYF
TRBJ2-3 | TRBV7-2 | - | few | TGTGCCAGCAGCTTAGAAGAGACGGGGCCCACAGATACGCAGTATTTT | CASSLEETGPTDTQYF
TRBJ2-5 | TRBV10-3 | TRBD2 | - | TGTGCCATCAGTGACACTAGCGGGAGTGGAGAGACCCAGTACTTC | CAISDTSGSGETQYF
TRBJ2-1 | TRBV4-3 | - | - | TGCGCCAGCAGCCAACCCTCAGGGGGGGCATCGTACAATGAGCAGTTCTTC | CASSQPSGGASYNEQFF
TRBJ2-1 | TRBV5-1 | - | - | TGCGCCAGCAGCTTGGATGGGGGTTATGAGCAGTTCTTC | CASSLDGGYEQFF
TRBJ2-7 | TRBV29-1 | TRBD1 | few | TGCAGCGTTGATTCTGGGACAGGGGGCTACGAGCAGTACTTC | CSVDSGTGGYEQYF
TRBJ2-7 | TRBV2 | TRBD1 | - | TGTGCCAGCAGACGCCCCCCGGGACAGGGGGCCTACGAGCAGTACTTC | CASRRPPGQGAYEQYF
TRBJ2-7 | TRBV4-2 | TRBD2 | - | TGTGCCAGCAGCCAAGCTGAACTAGCGGGGGGGCCTGGTTACGAGCAGTACTTC | CASSQAELAGGPGYEQYF
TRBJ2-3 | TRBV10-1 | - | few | TGCGCCAGCAGTGACCGTTATCGGCTCAACACAGATACGCAGTATTTT | CASSDRYRLNTDTQYF
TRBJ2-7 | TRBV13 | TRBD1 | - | TGTGCCAGCTCCGAACGGGACAGGGGCATGGGCGAGCAGTACTTC | CASSERDRGMGEQYF
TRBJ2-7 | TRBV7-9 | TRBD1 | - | TGTGCCAGCAGCTTATCGACAGGGTCGAATGCCGAGCAGTACTTC | CASSLSTGSNAEQYF
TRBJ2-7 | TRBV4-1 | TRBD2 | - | TGCGCCAGCAGACCGTCTAGCGGAAGTTCCTACAATGAGCAGTACTTC | CASRPSSGSSYNEQYF
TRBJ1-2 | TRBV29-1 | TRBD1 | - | TGCAGCGTTGAAGTCCAGGGGGCATCGTATGGCCACACCTTC | CSVEVQGASYGHTF
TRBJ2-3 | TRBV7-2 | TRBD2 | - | TGTGCCAGCAGCGGTACCGGGACTATACCCACAGATACGCAGTATTTT | CASSGTGTIPTDTQYF
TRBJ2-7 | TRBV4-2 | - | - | TGTGTCAGCAGCCAAGTCGAGAGTCCGCCGTACTTC | CVSSQVESPPYF
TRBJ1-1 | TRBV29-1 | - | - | TGCAGCGTGAGGACGGGGGGTGGGTTCACTGAAGCTTTCTTT | CSVRTGGGFTEAFF
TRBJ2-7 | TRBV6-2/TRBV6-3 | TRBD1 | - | TGTGCCAGCAGTTACAATATCAGACAGGGCGGAGTCTACGAGCAGTACTTC | CASSYNIRQGGVYEQYF
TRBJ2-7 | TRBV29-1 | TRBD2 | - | TGCAGCGCCCAAACAGGCCCCCTAGCGGGGGCCTCTCTTAGCTCCTACGAGCAGTACTTC | CSAQTGPLAGASLSSYEQYF
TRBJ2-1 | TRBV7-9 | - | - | TGTGCCAGCAGCTTAGTGGGCGACAGCTCCTACAATGAGCAGTTCTTC | CASSLVGDSSYNEQFF
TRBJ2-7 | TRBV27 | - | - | TGTGCCAGCAGTTTCGCTCAGGGGGGAAGTGAGCAGTACTTC | CASSFAQGGSEQYF
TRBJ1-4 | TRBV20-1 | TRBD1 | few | TGCAGTGCTAGCCGAACAGGGGATGAAAAACTGTTTTTT | CSASRTGDEKLFF
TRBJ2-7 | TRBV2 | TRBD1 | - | TGTGCCATCGGACAGGGAGTGGAGCAGTACTTC | CAIGQGVEQYF
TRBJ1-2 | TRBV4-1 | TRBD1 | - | TGCGCCAGCAGCCTTCCGGGACAGCGATATGGCTACACCTTC | CASSLPGQRYGYTF
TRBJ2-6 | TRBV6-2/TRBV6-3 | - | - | TGTGCCAGCAGTCCCCGTCTACCGCAGGGAAAAAGCTCTGGGGCCAACGTCCTGACTTTC | CASSPRLPQGKSSGANVLTF
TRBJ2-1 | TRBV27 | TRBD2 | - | TGTGCCAGCAGGGGCGGGAGGGCCTATGGTGAGCAGTTCTTC | CASRGGRAYGEQFF
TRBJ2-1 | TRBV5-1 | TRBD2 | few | TGCGCCAGCAGCTTGGGCCAACTAGCGGGGGCCTACAATGAGCAGTTCTTC | CASSLGQLAGAYNEQFF
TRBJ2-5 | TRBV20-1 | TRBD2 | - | TGCAGTGCTATTCTGAATCGACCCGACAGAGGTCCTAGCGGGAGGGCTGGGGAGACCCAGTACTTC | CSAILNRPDRGPSGRAGETQYF
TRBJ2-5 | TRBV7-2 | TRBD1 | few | TGTGCCAGCAGTTACCAGGGGGCCCAACAAGAGACCCAGTACTTC | CASSYQGAQQETQYF
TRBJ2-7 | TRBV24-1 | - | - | TGTGCCACCAGTGATGTTTTTGCTGACGAGCAGTACTTC | CATSDVFADEQYF
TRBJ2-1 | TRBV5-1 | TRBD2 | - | TGCGCCAGCAGCACCGGGACTAGCGGGCACCTCATTCATAAGCAGTTCTTC | CASSTGTSGHLIHKQFF
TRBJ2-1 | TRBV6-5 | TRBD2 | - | TGTGCTAGCAGTACGGCGGGGGGGCTGAATGAGCAGTTCTTC | CASSTAGGLNEQFF
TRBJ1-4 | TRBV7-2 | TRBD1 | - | TGTGCCAGCAGCTCTACCTCCCGGGACAGGGGGGCTAAATGCGAAAAACTGTTTTTT | CASSSTSRDRGAKCEKLFF
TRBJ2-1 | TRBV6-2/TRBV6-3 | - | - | TGTGCCAGCAGTTACTCGTACCCAAATGAGCAGTTCTTC | CASSYSYPNEQFF
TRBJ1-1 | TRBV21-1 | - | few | TGTGCCAGCAGCACTCAATGGGGGTTCACTGAAGCTTTCTTT | CASSTQWGFTEAFF
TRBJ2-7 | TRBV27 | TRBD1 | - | TGTACCAGCAGTTGGGACAGGGTAGGGAACGAGCAGTACTTC | CTSSWDRVGNEQYF